The 32 T cell receptor beta chains given below trace back to one sample, sequenced in a study of PD-L1 blockade in urothelial cancer. This table comes from immunoSEQ multiplex PCR, and its TCRdb copy is limited to in-frame clones, with some not included. Counted here are tens of thousands of clones, 84% occurring once; the ten biggest clones make up 4% to 5%. The sequenced sample was PBMCs, obtained around atezolizumab (anti-PD-L1) treatment. These receptors were taken from a man aged 65 to 79 with urothelial cancer.

The gene calls are TRBV12-2 and TRBJ2-5; the D call TRBD2 from the table was never checked on the DNA. TRBV12-2 is termed a pseudogene. The CDR3 length is 18 residues. The CDR3 DNA sequence: TGTGCAAGTCGCTCTTGCTTACATCGTCTCATGACTCAAGAGACCCAGTACTTC. This sequence encodes CASRSCLHRLMTQETQYF.

The V gene is TRBV27, the J gene TRBJ2-1; the match to TRBD2 covers 11 bases. The junction had 16 bases not matched to a gene; V was cut back by 5 bases and J by 4 bases. Per the germline V gene, CDR1 is MNHEY and CDR2 is SMNVEV (reference sequence). The CDR3 runs 19 residues. The CDR3 loop is CASSRRLAGTWADYNEQFF. In DNA, the CDR3 is TGTGCCAGCAGTCGACGACTAGCGGGAACCTGGGCGGATTACAATGAGCAGTTCTTC.

The chain employs TRBV9 and TRBJ2-7; 7 bases fit TRBD1. This CDR3 is built from 14 residues. Germline CDR1 and CDR2: SGDLS and YYNGEE. V lost 2 bases to trimming and J lost 2 bases; unmatched junction nucleotides: 4. CDR3 nucleotides: TGTGCCAGCAGCGTGACAGGGACCGCCTACGAGCAGTACTTC. Amino acid sequence: CASSVTGTAYEQYF.

This chain joins TRBV29-1 and TRBJ2-7; 9 nucleotides line up with TRBD1. CDR3 size: 13 residues. The V segment lost 6 bases and the J segment 7 bases; nucleotides outside the gene matches: 10. Germline V gene sequence: CDR1 SQVTM, CDR2 ANQGSEA. The CDR3 here is CSVGGQGKHEQYF. The CDR3 DNA sequence: TGCAGCGTGGGCGGACAGGGGAAACATGAGCAGTACTTC.

This CDR3 reads CASSLGLAGAPSEQFF. In DNA, the CDR3 is TGTGCCAGCAGCCTCGGACTAGCGGGAGCCCCAAGTGAGCAGTTCTTC. The chain uses TRBV7-6 and TRBJ2-1, with 13 bases that match TRBD2. The germline gives CDR1 SGHVS, CDR2 FNYEAQ. The CDR3 runs to 16 residues. Losses at the gene ends were 5 bases for V and 9 bases for J; bases not matched to a gene: 10.

This clone was detected a few times. The chain carries TRBV6-5 and TRBJ1-2; TRBD1 matches 8 bases. The CDR3 extends over 13 amino acids. V lost 6 bases, J lost 4 bases, and 4 bases stayed unmatched. The V gene's germline CDR1 is MNHEY and CDR2 SVGAGI. CDR3 loop: CASRRDRGYGYTF. CDR3 nucleotides: TGTGCCAGCAGAAGAGACAGGGGCTATGGCTACACCTTC.

The chain links TRBV15 to TRBJ2-5; D is uncertain. Germline assignment: CDR1 LNHNV and CDR2 YYDKDF (reference sequence). V lost 0 bases, J lost 2 bases, and 7 bases lay in between. This CDR3 comprises 14 residues. The CDR3 is CATSRDRWQETQYF. Here the CDR3 DNA reads TGTGCCACCAGCAGAGATCGGTGGCAAGAGACCCAGTACTTC.

This sequence joins TRBV28 and TRBJ1-2; the D gene is possibly TRBD1 (6 bases). From germline, CDR1 is MDHEN and CDR2 SYDVKM. This CDR3 is 14 amino acids long. Trimming took off 1 base at V and 2 bases at J, with 8 bases between the two ends. This CDR3 reads CASSLYRVNYGYTF. CDR3 in DNA: TGTGCCAGCAGTTTATACAGGGTAAACTATGGCTACACCTTC.

This chain uses TRBV6-6 with TRBJ2-7; 10 bases align to TRBD1. The V segment lost 10 bases and the J segment 1 base; nucleotides outside the gene matches: 7. CDR1 is MNHNY, CDR2 SVGAGI, per germline (reference sequence). This CDR3 comprises 14 residues. This CDR3 reads CATGGQGKSYEQYF. As DNA, the CDR3 is TGTGCCACAGGGGGACAGGGGAAGTCCTACGAGCAGTACTTC.

The V and J genes are TRBV5-4 and TRBJ2-3, with TRBD2 identical over 12 bases. Losses at the gene ends were 0 bases for V and 4 bases for J; bases not matched to a gene: 3. This CDR3 spans 16 amino acids. CDR1 is SGHNT, CDR2 YYREEE, per germline (reference sequence). The DNA of the CDR3 is TGTGCCAGCAGCTTGGGACTAGCGGGAGCCCCAGATACGCAGTATTTT. Amino acids: CASSLGLAGAPDTQYF.

V is TRBV2 and J is TRBJ1-2, with TRBD1 as a possible D gene (5 bases). With 2 bases removed from V and 7 bases from J, the gap between germline ends came to 11 bases. CDR3 length: 13 amino acids. Per the germline V gene, CDR1 is SNHLY and CDR2 is FYNNEI. The CDR3 DNA reads as TGTGCCAGCAGTGAACGAGGCAGGGCTGGCTACACCTTC. As protein: CASSERGRAGYTF.

This clone has a handful of counts. The chain combines TRBV6-1 with TRBJ2-7; D is perhaps TRBD1 (5 bases). Trimming removed 8 bases at V and 3 bases at J, with 5 bases between. From germline, CDR1 is MNHNS and CDR2 SASEGT. The CDR3 is 10 residues long. CDR3 residues: CASDSYEQYF. In nucleotides, the CDR3 is TGTGCCAGCGACAGCTACGAGCAGTACTTC.

The genes are TRBV19 and TRBJ1-2, with TRBD1 matching 7 bases. From germline, CDR1 is LNHDA and CDR2 SQIVND (reference sequence). Trimming removed 3 bases from V and 4 bases from J; junction bases left unmatched: 14. The CDR3 extends over 17 amino acids. CDR3 sequence: CASSIGPATGASYGYTF. The CDR3 nucleotides read TGTGCCAGTAGTATTGGCCCCGCTACAGGGGCCTCCTATGGCTACACCTTC.

J is TRBJ2-3 and V is TRBV10-1; possible D gene TRBD2, 6 bases. The CDR3 is 18 residues long. In germline, CDR1 is WNHNN, CDR2 SYGVQD (reference sequence). V dropped 2 bases and J dropped 1 base, with 19 bases sitting between them. CDR3 in DNA: TGCGCCAGCAGTGAGGAGAAGGGACTCCCGTTGGGCACAGATACGCAGTATTTT. This codes for CASSEEKGLPLGTDTQYF.

The chain has TRBV6-1 and TRBJ2-1, with 7 nucleotides matching TRBD2. In germline, CDR1 is MNHNS, CDR2 SASEGT. With 0 bases clipped from V and 4 bases from J, the junction kept 0 bases outside the gene matches. This CDR3 is built from 14 residues. The CDR3: CASSEAGGYNEQFF. CDR3 nucleotides: TGTGCCAGCAGTGAAGCGGGAGGGTACAATGAGCAGTTCTTC.

The gene calls are TRBV9 and TRBJ1-2, with TRBD1 identical over 9 bases. The CDR3 is 16 residues long. After removal of 0 bases from V and 8 bases from J, the junction contained 11 bases not matched to a gene. Germline assignment: CDR1 SGDLS and CDR2 YYNGEE. The CDR3 region is CASSVESTGGHLGYTF. CDR3 sequence (DNA): TGTGCCAGCAGCGTAGAGTCTACAGGGGGCCATCTGGGCTACACCTTC.

The chain is built from TRBV7-9 and TRBJ2-3; D possibly corresponds to TRBD2 (5 bases). V shed 5 bases and J shed 0 bases, with 12 bases lying between them. The CDR3 runs 15 residues. The germline V gene has CDR1 SEHNR and CDR2 FQNEAQ (reference sequence). In nucleotides, the CDR3 is TGTGCCAGCAGCCGCGTCGCGGGTAGCACAGATACGCAGTATTTT. Amino acid sequence: CASSRVAGSTDTQYF.

The chain uses TRBV5-1 and TRBJ2-3; 11 nucleotides match TRBD2. The CDR3 is 16 amino acids. V gave up 4 bases and J gave up 6 bases; unmatched junction bases: 10. Germline-derived CDR1 and CDR2 are SGHRS and YFSETQ. The CDR3 coding sequence is TGCGCCAGCAGCCCCCTAGCGGGAGGAGGCGGGGATACGCAGTATTTT. Its protein product is CASSPLAGGGGDTQYF. The variable domain in full, with the rest retrieved from reference TRBV5-1 and TRBJ2-3, is KAGVTQTPRYLIKTRGQQVTLSCSPISGHRSVSWYQQTPGQGLQFLFEYFSETQRNKGNFPGRFSGRQFSNSRSEMNVSTLELGDSALYLCASSPLAGGGGDTQYFGPGTRLTVL.

V usage is TRBV20-1 and J usage is TRBJ1-2; 8 bases are shared with TRBD1. Germline V lookup: CDR1 DFQATT, CDR2 SNEGSKA (reference sequence). The length of the CDR3 is 11 residues. With 6 bases clipped from V and 8 bases from J, the junction kept 5 bases outside the gene matches. The CDR3 DNA follows: TGCAGTGCGCCACGGACAGGGGGCTACACCTTC. This gives the protein CSAPRTGGYTF.

The chain combines TRBV7-3 with TRBJ2-1, with D possibly being TRBD1 (5 bases). V gave up 7 bases and J gave up 5 bases, with 27 bases separating them. Germline V gene lookup returns CDR1 SGHTA and CDR2 FQGTGA. The CDR3 loop spans 18 amino acids. The CDR3 spells CASIPRVYWGNENNEQFF. Written as DNA, the CDR3 is TGTGCCAGCATCCCCCGAGTTTACTGGGGCAATGAAAACAATGAGCAGTTCTTC.

This chain joins TRBV11-2 and TRBJ2-3; 13 bases fit TRBD2. The CDR3 runs to 16 residues. V was clipped by 3 bases and J by 3 bases; unmatched bases: 3. The V gene's germline CDR1 is SGHAT and CDR2 FQNNGV. The CDR3: CASSFTSGRVTDTQYF. CDR3 bases: TGTGCCAGCAGCTTCACTAGCGGGAGGGTGACAGATACGCAGTATTTT.

V is TRBV15 and J is TRBJ1-1, with 7 bases lining up with TRBD1. Germline loops: CDR1 LNHNV, CDR2 YYDKDF (reference sequence). The CDR3 is 14 residues long. V shed 8 bases, J shed 1 base, and the junction held 7 bases outside the gene matches. The CDR3 loop reads CATAIDRANTEAFF. CDR3 DNA: TGTGCCACCGCGATCGACAGGGCGAACACTGAAGCTTTCTTT.

This rearrangement joins TRBV14 to TRBJ2-7; 9 bases fit TRBD1. CDR3 size: 13 residues. The J segment lost 3 bases and the V segment lost 7 bases, leaving 4 bases of the junction unmatched. CDR1 and CDR2 (germline): SGHDN, FVKESK. CDR3 bases: TGTGCCAGCATGGGACAGGGATACTACGAGCAGTACTTC. Amino acids: CASMGQGYYEQYF.

This chain connects TRBV15 to TRBJ1-1; D is unclear. Germline V lookup: CDR1 LNHNV, CDR2 YYDKDF (reference sequence). This CDR3 has 18 amino acids. V was pared by 0 bases and J by 0 bases, with 17 bases between. CDR3 sequence: CATSRDRGSYRMNTEAFF. CDR3 nucleotide sequence: TGTGCCACCAGCAGAGATCGCGGCAGTTATAGAATGAACACTGAAGCTTTCTTT.

This sequence joins TRBV10-3 and TRBJ2-7, with D possibly being TRBD1 (6 bases). The V end was cut by 10 bases, the J end by 9 bases, with 25 bases between. Per the germline V gene, CDR1 is ENHRY and CDR2 is SYGVKD. The CDR3 runs to 14 residues. The CDR3 nucleotides read TGTGCCACCGAGGGGACACTGGGCTCCCGAAGGCAGTACTTC. It codes for CATEGTLGSRRQYF.

The gene calls are TRBV11-2 and TRBJ2-5, with TRBD2 identical over 14 bases. The CDR3 sequence is 16 residues long. Germline values: CDR1 SGHAT, CDR2 FQNNGV. The V segment lost 1 base and the J segment 4 bases; nucleotides outside the gene matches: 2. The CDR3 nucleotides are TGTGCCAGCAGCTTAGGACTAGCGGGAGGGGGAGAGACCCAGTACTTC. Encoded protein: CASSLGLAGGGETQYF.

The chain links TRBV28 to TRBJ1-5; 12 bases match TRBD1. This CDR3 comprises 17 residues. The V gene's germline CDR1 is MDHEN and CDR2 SYDVKM. Trimming removed 2 bases from V and 5 bases from J; junction bases left unmatched: 7. The CDR3 coding sequence is TGTGCCAGCAGTTTACAACCGGGACAGGGGGCCCATCAGCCCCAGCATTTT. Protein: CASSLQPGQGAHQPQHF.

The chain combines TRBV6-5 with TRBJ1-2; D is ambiguous. Germline V gene sequence: CDR1 MNHEY, CDR2 SVGAGI. V lost 0 bases and J 0 bases, leaving 8 bases between the germline ends. This CDR3 is 15 amino acids long. The CDR3 loop reads CASSYSRDPNYGYTF. The CDR3 DNA follows: TGTGCCAGCAGTTACTCCCGGGATCCTAACTATGGCTACACCTTC.

J is TRBJ2-5 and V is TRBV5-1; weak D call: TRBD2 (7 bases). Trimming removed 0 bases from V and 5 bases from J, with 11 bases in between. Germline lookup yields CDR1 SGHRS and CDR2 YFSETQ. There are 14 residues in the CDR3. In DNA form, the CDR3 reads TGCGCCAGCAGCTTGGTCGGGGGGCTGGAGACCCAGTACTTC. It encodes CASSLVGGLETQYF.

The chain has TRBV28 and TRBJ1-1; a possible D gene is TRBD1 (6 bases). The CDR3 is made up of 15 amino acids. Germline V lookup: CDR1 MDHEN, CDR2 SYDVKM. The V end was cut by 5 bases, the J end by 7 bases, with 20 bases between. This CDR3 reads CASSLGGGRDFEAFF. DNA for the CDR3: TGTGCCAGCAGTCTCGGCGGGGGGCGCGACTTTGAAGCTTTCTTT.

The V and J genes are TRBV15 and TRBJ2-3, with 7 bases fitting TRBD2. V trimming: 5 bases; J trimming: 0 bases; junction bases outside the gene matches: 8. Germline loops: CDR1 LNHNV, CDR2 YYDKDF (reference sequence). The CDR3 extends over 16 amino acids. CDR3 loop: CATSLHPGLSTDTQYF. CDR3 in DNA: TGTGCCACCAGCCTACACCCGGGACTAAGCACAGATACGCAGTATTTT.

On this clone: The same CDR3 also results from other DNA sequences found in this sample. The V call is TRBV7-3, the J call TRBJ2-1; D is perhaps TRBD2 (6 bases). CDR1 is SGHTA, CDR2 FQGTGA, per germline. Between the trimmed V and J ends, which lost 0 bases and 7 bases, there was a span of 7 bases. There are 13 residues in the CDR3. The CDR3 loop is CASSLTGGNEQFF. CDR3 coding DNA: TGTGCCAGCAGCTTAACTGGGGGGAATGAGCAGTTCTTC. The full variable domain, with the rest looked up from reference TRBV7-3 and TRBJ2-1, is GAGVSQTPSNKVTEKGKYVELRCDPISGHTALYWYRQSLGQGPEFLIYFQGTGAADDSGLPNDRFFAVRPEGSVSTLKIQRTERGDSAVYLCASSLTGGNEQFFGPGTRLTVL.